This T cell receptor beta chain was found in a study of cytomegalovirus exposure and HLA in healthy donors. Study-level results: One variant, a missense change in DCLRE1C, was linked in a later analysis to TCR beta V- and J-gene trimming. A further, later analysis showed that HLA-associated TCR beta chains (compared with equally common others) were more clonally expanded.

This CDR3 has 18 amino acids. Germline CDR1 is SEHNR and CDR2 is FQNEAQ (reference sequence). V gave up 1 base and J gave up 3 bases, with 21 bases separating them. Donors likely had unrecorded immune exposures despite being nominally healthy when sampled. With respect to this clone: What it binds is not known. Other DNA sequences in the sample encode the same CDR3.

PCR involved 60 Vbeta and 13 Jbeta primers. The repertoire was sequenced with immunoSEQ multiplex PCR; TCRdb's copy has only in-frame clones and lacks some. This sample has about 190,000 clones; roughly 77% occur once, and the top ten carry 3% to 4%. The sequence was obtained from a woman in her 30s in good health and CMV-seropositive. Sequencing was done on a sample of PBMCs. V and J are TRBV7-9 and TRBJ1-1; unclear D gene. In nucleotides, the CDR3 is TGTGCCAGCAGCTTAGGTGGAGGCCTCGAGAGGGAGCACACTGAAGCTTTCTTT. Translated, it gives CASSLGGGLEREHTEAFF.